These T cell receptor beta chains were read from a single sample in a study of blood T cell repertoires in COVID-19. Method: immunoSEQ multiplex PCR; TCRdb's copy keeps in-frame clones and lacks some. The table lists fewer than 600,000 clones, about 88% of them singletons, with roughly 0.84% in the top ten. Sequencing input: peripheral blood. Every receptor here comes from a young man with COVID-19, enrolled during active disease. Each CDR3 is given with its conserved first and last residue. D genes are given only for firm matches. Rows give clone size only sometimes, using once, few, many, or a class for an expanded clone.

d_call	clone_size	v_call	j_call	cdr3_nt	cdr3_aa
NA	NA	TRBV5-6	TRBJ2-5	TGTGCCAGCAGCTCAACACAGACCCAGTACTTC	CASSSTQTQYF
NA	NA	TRBV7-9	TRBJ1-2	TGTGCCAGCAGGTCTCCCAGGGACTATGGCTACACCTTC	CASRSPRDYGYTF
NA	NA	TRBV24-1	TRBJ1-5	TGTGCCACCAGTGCTGTTGGCGGAAACAATCAGCCCCAGCATTTT	CATSAVGGNNQPQHF
NA	NA	TRBV6-6	TRBJ1-2	TGTGCCAGCAGCCCCCCCCGCTATGGCTACACCTTC	CASSPPRYGYTF
NA	NA	TRBV6-1	TRBJ1-6	TGTGCCAGCAGTGAAGCGGCCGGAGGGGTTAATTCACCCCTCCACTTT	CASSEAAGGVNSPLHF
NA	NA	TRBV3-1/TRBV3-2	TRBJ2-7	TGTGCCAGCAGCTTCCAGTGGGCCGAGCAGTACTTC	CASSFQWAEQYF
NA	NA	TRBV30	TRBJ2-2	TGTGCCTGGAGTGTACGCAGGGAAACCGGGGAGCTGTTTTTT	CAWSVRRETGELFF
NA	NA	TRBV5-1	TRBJ2-7	TGCGCCAGCAGCTGGGGGCTAGCGGCGGGCAGGAACGAGCAGTACTTC	CASSWGLAAGRNEQYF
NA	NA	TRBV7-7	TRBJ2-7	TGTGCTAGCAGCCCCACAACTAGCTCCTACGAGCAGTACTTC	CASSPTTSSYEQYF
TRBD1	few	TRBV12-5	TRBJ1-2	TGTGCTAGTGGTTTGGCCGCGGGACAGAACTATGGCTACACCTTC	CASGLAAGQNYGYTF
NA	NA	TRBV12-3/TRBV12-4	TRBJ1-2	TGTGCCAGCACGAAACTCAGGGTCGCTGGCTACACCTTC	CASTKLRVAGYTF
NA	NA	TRBV2	TRBJ2-5	TGTGCCAGCAGTGAAGCGGCGGCCTACCAAGAGACCCAGTACTTC	CASSEAAAYQETQYF
TRBD2	NA	TRBV5-1	TRBJ2-2	TGCGCCAGCAGCTTGGCGGGACTAGCGTCGAACACCGGGGAGCTGTTTTTT	CASSLAGLASNTGELFF
TRBD2	NA	TRBV2	TRBJ2-5	TGTGCCAGGTACCTAGCGGGTGGGGGTCAAGAGACCCAGTACTTC	CARYLAGGGQETQYF
NA	NA	TRBV5-6	TRBJ1-6	TGTGCCAGCAGCTTGGTAGATCATAATTCACCCCTCCACTTT	CASSLVDHNSPLHF
NA	NA	TRBV11-2	TRBJ2-5	TGTGCCAGCAGCCGACTAGGGGAGACCCAGTACTTC	CASSRLGETQYF
NA	NA	TRBV15	TRBJ2-3	TGTGCCACCAGCAGAGACCCGAGCACAGATACGCAGTATTTT	CATSRDPSTDTQYF
TRBD2	NA	TRBV14	TRBJ2-7	TGTGCCAGCAGCCAGAGCCTAGCGGTCTACTACGAGCAGTACTTC	CASSQSLAVYYEQYF
NA	NA	TRBV6-2/TRBV6-3	TRBJ2-7	TGTGCCAGCAGCCCGAACACAATAGAGCAGTACTTC	CASSPNTIEQYF
NA	NA	TRBV18	TRBJ2-1	TGTGCCAGCTCACCAAAGGAGGAGTCCTACAATGAGCAGTTCTTC	CASSPKEESYNEQFF
NA	NA	TRBV30	TRBJ2-3	TGTGCCTGGAGTTCACAGAATACGCAGTATTTT	CAWSSQNTQYF
NA	NA	TRBV30	TRBJ1-1	TGTGCCTGGACCCGTGACATGAACACTGAAGCTTTCTTT	CAWTRDMNTEAFF
NA	NA	TRBV5-5	TRBJ1-1	TGTGCCAGCAGCATCAACGACAGAAACACTGAAGCTTTCTTT	CASSINDRNTEAFF
TRBD1	NA	TRBV30	TRBJ1-2	TGTGCCTGGGAGTTGAGGACAGGGGGCAGGATAGGCTACACCTTC	CAWELRTGGRIGYTF
TRBD1	NA	TRBV19	TRBJ1-5	TGTGCCAGTAGTATCGGACAGGGCTCGTTGGGCAATCAGCCCCAGCATTTT	CASSIGQGSLGNQPQHF
NA	once	TRBV6-5	TRBJ2-1	TGTGCCAGCACCCCGGGTGGATCCTACAATGAGCAGTTCTTC	CASTPGGSYNEQFF
NA	NA	TRBV7-9	TRBJ2-7	TGTGCCAGCAGCTTAGCGACGGCTAGCATGAACCACGAGCAGTACTTC	CASSLATASMNHEQYF
TRBD2	NA	TRBV7-4	TRBJ2-3	TGTGCCAGCAGCTTAGAATTAGCGGGGCGCACAGATACGCAGTATTTT	CASSLELAGRTDTQYF
NA	NA	TRBV28	TRBJ1-6	TGTGCCAGCAGTTTAAAGTGGGGCAGTAATTCACCCCTCCACTTT	CASSLKWGSNSPLHF
TRBD2	once	TRBV7-9	TRBJ2-1	TGTGCCAGCAGACCCGCCCTAGCGGATTACAATGAGCAGTTCTTC	CASRPALADYNEQFF
TRBD2	NA	TRBV10-1	TRBJ2-3	TGCGCCAGCAGTGAGCTTAGCGGGGGAGTAGATACGCAGTATTTT	CASSELSGGVDTQYF
NA	NA	TRBV11-3	TRBJ1-2	TGTGCCAGCAGCTTCGGACAAACCAACTATGGCTACACCTTC	CASSFGQTNYGYTF
TRBD2	NA	TRBV9	TRBJ2-3	TGTGCCAGCAGCGTGACTGGTAGCGGGAGGACAGATACGCAGTATTTT	CASSVTGSGRTDTQYF
TRBD1	NA	TRBV7-9	TRBJ1-5	TGTGCCAGCAGCATCGGGACAGGTTTCAATCAGCCCCAGCATTTT	CASSIGTGFNQPQHF
NA	NA	TRBV6-4	TRBJ1-1	TGTGCCAGCAGTGACAGGGGGAACACTGAAGCTTTCTTT	CASSDRGNTEAFF
NA	once	TRBV6-5	TRBJ2-5	TGTGCCAGCAGGCCTCAGGGGGAGACCCAGTACTTC	CASRPQGETQYF
TRBD1	NA	TRBV28	TRBJ1-4	TGTGCCAGCAGCCCCGGGACAGAGGGGAAACTGTTTTTT	CASSPGTEGKLFF
NA	few	TRBV11-2	TRBJ2-1	TGTGCCAGCAGCCGCACCATGTCGAGTCCACCCTACAATGAGCAGTTCTTC	CASSRTMSSPPYNEQFF
NA	NA	TRBV21-1	TRBJ1-4	TGTGCCAGGAACCCTCGGAAGGGGGCTGGCGAAAAACTGTTTTTT	CARNPRKGAGEKLFF
TRBD1	NA	TRBV7-9	TRBJ1-3	TGTGCCAGCAGCTTAAGACAGGGGGACACCATATATTTT	CASSLRQGDTIYF